One sample yielded the 27 T cell receptor beta chains listed below, sequenced in a study of shared clonotypes between healthy human individuals. Produced via immunoSEQ multiplex PCR; TCRdb's table is partial and in-frame only. The table lists approximately 2.5 million clones, around 94% of them singletons, with 0.13% to 0.15% in the top ten. Sequencing input: naive CD4+ T cells sorted from blood. Subset: CD45RA+ positively selected. All receptors come from a man between 18 and 29 years old in good health.

On this clone itself: The same CDR3 can be traced to other DNA sequences in this sample. This rearrangement joins TRBV10-3 to TRBJ2-5; the match to TRBD2 covers 8 bases. J lost 3 bases, V lost 4 bases, and 4 bases had no gene match. Germline values: CDR1 ENHRY, CDR2 SYGVKD. This CDR3 comprises 14 residues. The CDR3 reads CAISGGGREETQYF. The CDR3 DNA is TGTGCCATCAGTGGCGGGGGGCGGGAAGAGACCCAGTACTTC.

The chain links TRBV6-5 to TRBJ2-6; D gene uncertain. V was cut by 2 bases and J by 0 bases, with 8 bases left in between. Germline V CDR1 and CDR2: MNHEY, SVGAGI. The CDR3 sequence is 16 residues long. This CDR3 is CASSYGRTSGANVLTF. In nucleotides, the CDR3 is TGTGCCAGCAGTTACGGCCGAACCTCTGGGGCCAACGTCCTGACTTTC.

This sequence joins TRBV19 and TRBJ2-3, with 12 bases identical to TRBD2. Looked up from germline, CDR1 is LNHDA and CDR2 is SQIVND (reference sequence). The CDR3 consists of 17 residues. Germline trimming cut 4 bases from V and 2 bases from J; bases unmatched to any gene: 7. For the CDR3, the DNA is TGTGCCAGTAGTACCCGACTAGCGGGGGCCTTCACAGATACGCAGTATTTT. It encodes CASSTRLAGAFTDTQYF. Combining the CDR3 with reference TRBV19 and TRBJ2-3 gives the whole variable domain DGGITQSPKYLFRKEGQNVTLSCEQNLNHDAMYWYRQDPGQGLRLIYYSQIVNDFQKGDIAEGYSVSREKKESFPLTVTSAQKNPTAFYLCASSTRLAGAFTDTQYFGPGTRLTVL.

The chain couples TRBV6-6 to TRBJ2-7, with D unresolved. CDR1 and CDR2 from the germline V gene are MNHNY and SVGAGI (reference sequence). This CDR3 is built from 14 residues. The V end lost 1 base, the J end lost 0 bases, and 7 bases lay between the germline ends. In nucleotides, the CDR3 is TGTGCCAGCAGTTACTTCCAGAGCTCCTACGAGCAGTACTTC. This translates into CASSYFQSSYEQYF.

V is TRBV4-2 and J is TRBJ2-7; 9 bases align to TRBD1. The CDR3 runs 15 residues. CDR1 is LGHNA, CDR2 YNFKEQ, per germline. V gave up 5 bases and J gave up 4 bases; unmatched junction bases: 9. Here the CDR3 DNA reads TGTGCCAGCAGCGTCCGGGACAGGGCTTCATACGAGCAGTACTTC. Encoded protein: CASSVRDRASYEQYF.

The chain carries TRBV19 and TRBJ2-2; 7 nucleotides align to TRBD1. Losses at the gene ends were 3 bases for V and 3 bases for J; bases not matched to a gene: 7. The CDR3 has 16 residues. Per germline, CDR1 LNHDA and CDR2 SQIVND (reference sequence). DNA of the CDR3: TGTGCCAGTAGTATGGGCCCACAGGGGTACACCGGGGAGCTGTTTTTT. Its protein is CASSMGPQGYTGELFF.

V gene TRBV11-2 combines with J gene TRBJ2-1; the D is unclear. Trimming took 5 bases from V and 8 from J, leaving 13 bases between them. Per the germline V gene, CDR1 is SGHAT and CDR2 is FQNNGV. This CDR3 contains 13 residues. CDR3 bases: TGTGCCAGCAGCACTCCAGGAATGCATGAGCAGTTCTTC. Protein: CASSTPGMHEQFF.

This clone came up a few times. The chain has TRBV11-2 and TRBJ2-1, with D maybe TRBD2 (7 bases). Trimming pared 1 base from V and 4 bases from J, leaving 20 bases between. The germline V gene has CDR1 SGHAT and CDR2 FQNNGV. This CDR3 comprises 18 residues. The CDR3 sequence is CASSLGWLLGGGYNEQFF. For the CDR3, the DNA is TGTGCCAGCAGCTTAGGTTGGCTTCTAGGGGGGGGATACAATGAGCAGTTCTTC.

This clone occurred once. The rearrangement joins TRBV27 to TRBJ2-3; 9 bases agree with TRBD2. The germline V gene encodes CDR1 MNHEY and CDR2 SMNVEV (reference sequence). The CDR3 spans 21 residues. V shed 1 base and J 2 bases; nucleotides not matched to a gene: 19. DNA for the CDR3: TGTGCCAGCAGTTTATGGGGCTGGGCTAGCGGGACCCCTGTCCTCACAGATACGCAGTATTTT. This encodes CASSLWGWASGTPVLTDTQYF.

The chain recombines TRBV5-1 with TRBJ2-3, with 9 bases that match TRBD2. Trimming removed 4 bases from V and 5 bases from J; junction bases left unmatched: 5. Germline V gene lookup returns CDR1 SGHRS and CDR2 YFSETQ. This CDR3 has 14 residues. CDR3: CASSPGLALDTQYF. The DNA of the CDR3 is TGCGCCAGCAGCCCCGGACTAGCGTTAGATACGCAGTATTTT.

This chain uses TRBV19 with TRBJ2-1, with 9 bases matching TRBD2. Germline V CDR1 and CDR2: LNHDA, SQIVND (reference sequence). The length of the CDR3 is 16 residues. Trimming removed 4 bases from V and 4 bases from J; junction bases left unmatched: 8. CDR3 bases: TGTGCCAGTAGTAGGGCTAGCGGGACCCTATACAATGAGCAGTTCTTC. Its protein product is CASSRASGTLYNEQFF.

This chain joins TRBV28 and TRBJ1-2; a weak D match, TRBD1 (6 bases). Trimming shortened V by 6 bases and J by 2 bases, and 22 bases separated the two germline ends. The CDR3 is made up of 17 amino acids. Germline-derived CDR1 and CDR2 are MDHEN and SYDVKM. This chain's CDR3 is CASRSNPGEGGNYGYTF. CDR3 DNA sequence: TGTGCCAGCAGATCCAACCCAGGGGAAGGGGGGAACTATGGCTACACCTTC.

This chain links TRBV7-9 with TRBJ2-7, with 7 bases lining up with TRBD2. V lost 4 bases and J lost 6; bases outside the gene matches: 12. Per the germline V gene, CDR1 is SEHNR and CDR2 is FQNEAQ (reference sequence). The CDR3 extends over 15 amino acids. CDR3 in DNA: TGTGCCAGCAGCTCTGTTATGGCGGGAGACGCCGAGCAGTACTTC. Residues: CASSSVMAGDAEQYF.

Notes on this clone: The same CDR3 is also encoded by other DNA sequences in this sample. CDR3 coding DNA: TGTGCCAGCTCACCACCGGATCAAGAGACCCAGTACTTC. Its translation: CASSPPDQETQYF. The V call is TRBV18, the J call TRBJ2-5, with D unresolved. The CDR3 covers 13 residues. With 0 bases removed from V and 2 bases from J, the gap between germline ends came to 4 bases. Germline V CDR1 and CDR2: KGHSH, LQKENI.

The chain is built from TRBV9 and TRBJ1-2, with D hard to call. Trimming stripped 6 bases from V and 10 bases from J, with 16 bases between. This CDR3 is built from 12 residues. Germline-derived CDR1 and CDR2 are SGDLS and YYNGEE. As DNA, the CDR3 is TGTGCCAGCAACTCCCTAAACAGCCCCTACACCTTC. It encodes CASNSLNSPYTF.

V and J are TRBV10-3 and TRBJ2-1, with D possibly matching TRBD2 (5 bases). CDR3 length equals 15 residues. The V end was cut by 10 bases, the J end by 4 bases, with 20 bases between. Germline V gives CDR1 ENHRY, CDR2 SYGVKD. The CDR3 region is CATASLAGEYNEQFF. The CDR3 DNA sequence: TGTGCCACCGCCTCGTTGGCGGGTGAGTACAATGAGCAGTTCTTC.

Turning to this clone: Other DNA sequences in the same sample also yield this CDR3. The chain combines TRBV10-2 with TRBJ2-5; D unclear. This CDR3 region has 12 residues. V lost 2 bases and J 2 bases, leaving 3 bases between the germline ends. The germline gives CDR1 WSHSY, CDR2 SAAADI. Here the CDR3 DNA reads TGCGCCAGCAGTGAGCAACAAGAGACCCAGTACTTC. Its translation: CASSEQQETQYF.

This clone has just one count. The V call is TRBV18, the J call TRBJ2-7; 9 positions match TRBD1. The CDR3 sequence is 14 residues long. The germline gives CDR1 KGHSH, CDR2 LQKENI. With V trimmed by 8 bases and J by 5 bases, 10 bases remained unmatched. The CDR3 loop reads CASVRTGAGDEQYF. Here the CDR3 DNA reads TGTGCCAGCGTTCGGACAGGGGCAGGCGACGAGCAGTACTTC.

The rearrangement links TRBV6-6 to TRBJ1-4; D gene uncertain. The CDR3 totals 14 residues. Looked up from germline, CDR1 is MNHNY and CDR2 is SVGAGI (reference sequence). Trimming cost V 5 bases and J 4 bases, with 11 bases left between them. CDR3 sequence (DNA): TGTGCCAGCAGTGGAGAGCAGATTAATGAAAAACTGTTTTTT. Its protein is CASSGEQINEKLFF.

This clone was seen only once. The chain's CDR3 is CASSLSLGNTEAFF. The CDR3 DNA follows: TGTGCCAGCAGCTTGTCCCTAGGTAACACTGAAGCTTTCTTT. The rearrangement uses TRBV5-4 and TRBJ1-1; D unresolved. Germline CDR1 and CDR2: SGHNT and YYREEE (reference sequence). V was pared by 1 base and J by 2 bases, with 9 bases between. This CDR3 contains 14 residues.

The chain links TRBV7-6 to TRBJ2-6; 7 bases match TRBD1. CDR3 length: 16 residues. Unmatched junction bases numbered 3, after V lost 3 bases and J lost 1 base. In germline, CDR1 is SGHVS, CDR2 FNYEAQ. The DNA for the CDR3 is TGTGCCAGCAGCTTGCTACAGGGGTCTGGGGCCAACGTCCTGACTTTC. Residues: CASSLLQGSGANVLTF.

This clone was seen only once. The V call is TRBV14, the J call TRBJ2-7; no reliable D call. Germline assignment: CDR1 SGHDN and CDR2 FVKESK. The length of the CDR3 is 15 residues. The V and J ends lost 3 bases and 1 base respectively, with 13 bases between them. The CDR3 spells CASSHPPSFSYEQYF. CDR3 DNA sequence: TGTGCCAGCAGCCACCCCCCGTCCTTTTCCTACGAGCAGTACTTC.

The rearrangement uses TRBV7-9 and TRBJ2-1; D gene ambiguous. The CDR3 length is 15 residues. Germline loops: CDR1 SEHNR, CDR2 FQNEAQ (reference sequence). Trimming took 2 bases from V and 3 from J, leaving 11 bases between them. The CDR3 here is CASSLKGLFYNEQFF. The CDR3 DNA sequence: TGTGCCAGCAGCTTAAAGGGTCTGTTCTACAATGAGCAGTTCTTC.

The chain carries TRBV19 and TRBJ2-3; possibly TRBD1 for D (5 bases). V was shortened by 5 bases and J by 2 bases, with 8 bases between the two germline ends. CDR1 is LNHDA and CDR2 is SQIVND in the germline V gene (reference sequence). This CDR3 contains 13 residues. In DNA, the CDR3 is TGTGCCAGTAGTTTAGGGGTCACAGATACGCAGTATTTT. It translates to CASSLGVTDTQYF.

This clone was picked up a small number of times. The chain combines TRBV6-5 with TRBJ1-1, with no clear D. The CDR3 runs 13 residues. The germline V gene has CDR1 MNHEY and CDR2 SVGAGI. The V and J ends lost 5 bases and 8 bases respectively, with 15 bases between them. Here the CDR3 DNA reads TGTGCCAGCAGTAACCCGGGAGCGGGAGAAGCTTTCTTT. Protein sequence: CASSNPGAGEAFF.

The J gene is TRBJ2-7, the V gene TRBV7-2; 12 nucleotides align to TRBD2. CDR3 length: 17 amino acids. Per the germline V gene, CDR1 is SGHTA and CDR2 is FQGNSA. V dropped 3 bases and J dropped 2; count of bases not matched to a gene: 8. CDR3 loop: CASSLGPGLAGAYEQYF. The CDR3 DNA sequence: TGTGCCAGCAGCTTGGGCCCGGGACTAGCGGGTGCCTACGAGCAGTACTTC.

V is TRBV11-3 and J is TRBJ2-7; maybe TRBD1 (5 bases). Trimming removed 5 bases at V and 3 bases at J, with 8 bases between. Germline lookup yields CDR1 SGHNT and CDR2 YENEEA. CDR3 length equals 12 residues. The DNA of the CDR3 is TGTGCCAGCAGCATCCAGGGCTACGAGCAGTACTTC. Amino acids: CASSIQGYEQYF.